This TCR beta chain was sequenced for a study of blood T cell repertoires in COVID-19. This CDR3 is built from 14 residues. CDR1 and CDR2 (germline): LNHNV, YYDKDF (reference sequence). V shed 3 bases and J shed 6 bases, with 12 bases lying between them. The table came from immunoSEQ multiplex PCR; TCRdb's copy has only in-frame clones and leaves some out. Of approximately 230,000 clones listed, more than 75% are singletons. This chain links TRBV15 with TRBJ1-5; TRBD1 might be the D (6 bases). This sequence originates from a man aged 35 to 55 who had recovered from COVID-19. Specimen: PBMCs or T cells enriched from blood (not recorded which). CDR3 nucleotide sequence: TGTGCCACCAGCAGGACGGGGGGCGCTCAGCCCCAGCATTTT. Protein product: CATSRTGGAQPQHF.